This T cell receptor beta chain was sequenced in a study of beta chain features in type 1 diabetes. The overall study: In age, gender and cell yields, patients were similar to healthy donors. Fewer than 110 million sorted cells were examined across all samples. Findings and caveats of the study: A possible short-template PCR bias applies equally to patients and controls.

On this clone itself: Its antigen is currently unknown.

The sequenced template was cDNA made from the entire isolated RNA. Naive, central memory and regulatory T cell samples came to a mean of about 3.9 million reads. Data came from immunoSEQ multiplex PCR; TCRdb stores just in-frame clones and leaves some out. The sample has roughly 400,000 clones; around 15% are singletons. Sequencing was performed on naive CD4+ T cells from blood. The receptor's source is a young woman in good health.

CDR3 in DNA: TGTGCCAGCAGCCCGCTGGGGAGGGAGGATGAAAAACTGTTTTTT. Translation: CASSPLGREDEKLFF. The chain links TRBV14 to TRBJ1-4; no firm D call. The V and J ends lost 4 bases and 6 bases respectively, with 15 bases between them. Looked up from germline, CDR1 is SGHDN and CDR2 is FVKESK. This CDR3 region has 15 residues. Together with reference TRBV14 and TRBJ1-4, the CDR3 gives the full variable domain: EAGVTQFPSHSVIEKGQTVTLRCDPISGHDNLYWYRRVMGKEIKFLLHFVKESKQDESGMPNNRFLAERTGGTYSTLKVQPAELEDSGVYFCASSPLGREDEKLFFGSGTQLSVL.